This T cell receptor (beta chain) was observed in a study of tumor-infiltrating lymphocytes in primary liver carcinoma. Across the whole study: There were roughly 3.5 to 7.13 million productive TCRbeta reads per sample, a yield similar across tissue types. Findings of the study overall: Only about 7-25% of top clones occurred in every one of the five tumor regions.

The CDR3 consists of 13 residues. Looked up from germline, CDR1 is SQVTM and CDR2 is ANQGSEA. DNA and RNA were both co-extracted from approximately 20-30 mg of bulk tissue that had not been sorted. With regard to this clonotype: Antigen: not known. Mismatch with germline at one junction end may stem from a read error.

TCR beta cDNA was reverse-transcribed from about 500 ng of total RNA. The reaction used a constant-region primer and ProtoScript II reverse transcriptase. ARM-PCR was slightly modified, and three nested multiplex PCR rounds with it gave rise to the TCR beta libraries. The first two PCR rounds used TRBV1-TRBV30 forward primers with a C-beta reverse primer, around 10 cycles each. TCRdb analysed the multiplex PCR reads with MiXCR anew, one entry per CDR3 protein. The sample holds fewer than 200,000 distinct CDR3 sequences, around 85% seen once. The receptor comes from a man aged 40-55 years with primary liver carcinoma and hepatitis B virus infection. Sequencing input: tumor tissue from primary liver carcinoma. The chain uses TRBV29-1 and TRBJ2-2; TRBD1 is a possible D gene (6 bases). CDR3 coding DNA: TGCAGCGTTGAGATAGCAGGGGCCGGGGAGCTGTTCTTT. This codes for CSVEIAGAGELFF.